A selection of T cell receptor beta chains follows, all from one sample in a study of response to subunit inactivated influenza vaccine. TCRdb itself ran the RT-PCR reads through MiXCR, one entry per CDR3 protein. In the table there are more than 700,000 distinct CDR3 sequences, 20% to 25% of which are singletons. The material was PBMCs from blood, obtained 4 to 6 days after vaccination. These receptors were collected from a man aged 45-65 years who received an inactivated influenza vaccine. Both conserved end residues are part of each CDR3. Fields, in order: CDR3 protein, D gene, V gene. The D gene is left open where the match is weak.

CASSLVEGSSGYTF,-,TRBV7-2
CSVGVDEQYF,-,TRBV29-1
CASSYSLASNEQYF,TRBD2,TRBV6-2/TRBV6-3
CSAPGGTGFSSNQPQHF,TRBD1,TRBV20-1
CASSLRPGRNSGANVLTF,-,TRBV11-2
CASSPAGRSYNSPLHF,-,TRBV12-3/TRBV12-4
CATSDKLSRTGVYNEQFF,TRBD1,TRBV24-1
CASSRMPGAFSTDTQYF,-,TRBV4-1
CASGRARGTEAFF,-,TRBV7-8
CASSALGRGGNEKLFF,-,TRBV6-1